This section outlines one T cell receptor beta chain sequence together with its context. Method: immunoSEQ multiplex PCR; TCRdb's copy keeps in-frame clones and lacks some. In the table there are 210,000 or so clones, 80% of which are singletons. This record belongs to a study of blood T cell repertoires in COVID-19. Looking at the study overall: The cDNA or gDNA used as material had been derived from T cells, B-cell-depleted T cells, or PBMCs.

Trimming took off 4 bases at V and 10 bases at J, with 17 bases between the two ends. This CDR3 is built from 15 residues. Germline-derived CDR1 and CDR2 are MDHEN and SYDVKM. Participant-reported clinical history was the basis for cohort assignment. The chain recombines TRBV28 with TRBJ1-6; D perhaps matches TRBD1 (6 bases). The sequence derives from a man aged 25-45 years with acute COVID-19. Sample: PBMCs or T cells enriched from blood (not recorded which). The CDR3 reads CASSWGGGGWSPLHF. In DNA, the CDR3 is TGTGCCAGCAGTTGGGGAGGGGGGGGTTGGTCACCCCTCCACTTT.